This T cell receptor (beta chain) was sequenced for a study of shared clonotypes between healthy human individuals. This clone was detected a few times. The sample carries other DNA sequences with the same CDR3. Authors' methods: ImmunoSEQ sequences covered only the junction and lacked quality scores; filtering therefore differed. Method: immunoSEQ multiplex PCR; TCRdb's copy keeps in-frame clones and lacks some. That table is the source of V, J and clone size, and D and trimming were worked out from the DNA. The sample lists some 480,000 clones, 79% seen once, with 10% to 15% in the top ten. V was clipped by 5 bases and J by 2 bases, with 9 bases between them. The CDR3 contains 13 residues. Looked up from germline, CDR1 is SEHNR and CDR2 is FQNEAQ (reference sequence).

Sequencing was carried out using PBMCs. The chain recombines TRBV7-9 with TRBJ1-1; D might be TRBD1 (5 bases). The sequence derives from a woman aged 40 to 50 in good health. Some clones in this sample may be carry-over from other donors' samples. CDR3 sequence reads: CASSPTGNTEAFF. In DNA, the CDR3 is TGTGCCAGCAGCCCCACAGGAAACACTGAAGCTTTCTTT.